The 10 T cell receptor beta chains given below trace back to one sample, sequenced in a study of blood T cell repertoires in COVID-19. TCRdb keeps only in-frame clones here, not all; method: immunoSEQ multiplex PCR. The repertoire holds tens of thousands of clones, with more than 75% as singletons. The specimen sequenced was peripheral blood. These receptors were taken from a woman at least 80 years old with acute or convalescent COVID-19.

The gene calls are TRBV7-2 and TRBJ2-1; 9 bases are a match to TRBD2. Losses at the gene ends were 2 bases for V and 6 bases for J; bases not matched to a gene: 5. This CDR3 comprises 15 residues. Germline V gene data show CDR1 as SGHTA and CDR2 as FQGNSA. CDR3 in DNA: TGTGCCAGCAGCTTATTAGCGGGAGTGGGCAATGAGCAGTTCTTC. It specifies CASSLLAGVGNEQFF.

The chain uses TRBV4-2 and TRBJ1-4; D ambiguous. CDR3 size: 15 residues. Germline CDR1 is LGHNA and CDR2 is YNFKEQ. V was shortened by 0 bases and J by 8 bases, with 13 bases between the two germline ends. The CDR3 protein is CASSQDPTGGEKLFF. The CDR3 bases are TGTGCCAGCAGCCAAGACCCCACGGGTGGAGAAAAACTGTTTTTT.

CDR3 in amino acids: CASSSSGTGGGEKLFF. CDR3 sequence (DNA): TGTGCCAGCAGCTCCTCAGGGACAGGGGGAGGTGAAAAACTGTTTTTT. The chain carries TRBV7-9 and TRBJ1-4; 11 bases align to TRBD1. The CDR3 extends over 16 amino acids. CDR1 and CDR2 (germline): SEHNR, FQNEAQ (reference sequence). The ends lost 4 bases at V and 7 bases at J; junction bases unmatched: 8.

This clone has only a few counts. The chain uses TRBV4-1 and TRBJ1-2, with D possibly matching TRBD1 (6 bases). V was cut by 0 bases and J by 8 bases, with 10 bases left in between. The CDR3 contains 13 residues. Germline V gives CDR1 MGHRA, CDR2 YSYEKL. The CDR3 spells CASSQDHRVGYTF. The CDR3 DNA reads TGCGCCAGCAGCCAAGATCACAGGGTCGGCTACACCTTC.

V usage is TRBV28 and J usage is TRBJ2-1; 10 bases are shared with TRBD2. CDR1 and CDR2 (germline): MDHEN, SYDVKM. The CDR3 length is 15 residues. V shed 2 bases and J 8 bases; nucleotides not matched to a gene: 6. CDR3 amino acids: CASSLPSGSSDEQFF. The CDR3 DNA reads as TGTGCCAGCAGTTTACCTAGCGGGAGTTCGGATGAGCAGTTCTTC. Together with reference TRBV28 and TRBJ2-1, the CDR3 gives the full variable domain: DVKVTQSSRYLVKRTGEKVFLECVQDMDHENMFWYRQDPGLGLRLIYFSYDVKMKEKGDIPEGYSVSREKKERFSLILESASTNQTSMYLCASSLPSGSSDEQFFGPGTRLTVL.

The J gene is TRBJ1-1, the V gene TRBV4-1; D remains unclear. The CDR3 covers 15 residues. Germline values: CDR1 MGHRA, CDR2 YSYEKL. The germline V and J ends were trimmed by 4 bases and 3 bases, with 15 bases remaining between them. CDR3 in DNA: TGCGCCAGCAGCCGCGCTGCAGCGGCCGACACTGAAGCTTTCTTT. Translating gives CASSRAAAADTEAFF.

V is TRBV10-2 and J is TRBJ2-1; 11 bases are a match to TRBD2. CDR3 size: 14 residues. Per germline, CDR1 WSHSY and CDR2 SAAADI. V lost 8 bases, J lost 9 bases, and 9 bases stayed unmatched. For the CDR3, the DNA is TGCGCCAGCCTAACTAGCGGGAGTCGGGCTGAGCAGTTCTTC. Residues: CASLTSGSRAEQFF.

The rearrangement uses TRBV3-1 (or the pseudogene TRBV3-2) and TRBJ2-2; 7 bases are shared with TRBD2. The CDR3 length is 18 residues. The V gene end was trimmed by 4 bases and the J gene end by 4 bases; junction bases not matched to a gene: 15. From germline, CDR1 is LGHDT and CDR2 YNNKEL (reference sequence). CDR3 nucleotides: TGTGCCAGCAGCCCCAACGGCGCGGGGAGGGACGGCACCGGGGAGCTGTTTTTT. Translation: CASSPNGAGRDGTGELFF.

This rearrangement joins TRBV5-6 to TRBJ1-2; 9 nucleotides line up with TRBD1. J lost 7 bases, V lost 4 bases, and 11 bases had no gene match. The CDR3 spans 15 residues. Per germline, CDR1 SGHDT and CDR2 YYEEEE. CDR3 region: CASSPPGTGGSGYTF. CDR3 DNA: TGTGCCAGCAGCCCGCCAGGTACAGGGGGCAGTGGCTACACCTTC.

The DNA of the CDR3 is TGTGCCAGCAGTGACGGGGACAGGTACTCTGGAAACACCATATATTTT. Translated: CASSDGDRYSGNTIYF. The chain has TRBV2 and TRBJ1-3; TRBD1 aligns across 8 bases. The germline V gene has CDR1 SNHLY and CDR2 FYNNEI. CDR3 size: 16 residues. J lost 0 bases, V lost 3 bases, and 4 bases had no gene match.